This TCR beta chain came from a study of shared clonotypes between healthy human individuals. The assay was immunoSEQ multiplex PCR, and TCRdb's table has in-frame clones only and misses some. In the table there are some 800,000 clones, 90% to 95% of which are singletons. Germline CDR1 SGHDT, CDR2 YYEEEE. V was shortened by 2 bases and J by 6 bases, with 9 bases between the two germline ends. The CDR3 consists of 12 residues. The naive CD8 fraction comprised CD45RO-negative cells positively selected for CCR7 and excluded terminally differentiated effector memory CD45RA+ cells. All donors qualified as healthy HIV-negative adults and had experienced no recent acute infections or vaccinations.

Sequenced material: naive CD8+ T cells sorted from blood. The clonotype originates from a man aged 25-45 years in good health. The chain couples TRBV5-6 to TRBJ2-7, with D possibly matching TRBD1 (5 bases). The CDR3 loop reads CASSLGHSEQYF. The DNA of the CDR3 is TGTGCCAGCAGCTTAGGACATTCCGAGCAGTACTTC.